Sequencing of this T cell receptor beta chain was carried out in a study of radiation and T cells in renal cell carcinoma. Findings and caveats of the study: Without pretreatment biopsies, baseline tumor clonotype presence was undetermined.

Worth noting for this clone: What it recognizes is unknown. This CDR3 is also generated by other DNA sequences in the sample.

Generated by immunoSEQ multiplex PCR, the TCRdb table keeps only in-frame clones and is missing some. The data contain about 150,000 clones, roughly 87% of them singletons. Time point given: blood 2 weeks post-SBRT. Noted treatment: 15 Gy SBRT to primary tumor, nephrectomy 4 weeks later. Trimming pared 0 bases from V and 1 base from J, leaving 1 base between. The CDR3 is 13 residues long. Germline loops: CDR1 SGHRS, CDR2 YFSETQ. The clonotype was recovered from a woman in her 50s with renal cell carcinoma. Sequencing used blood, obtained from a patient whose treatment included radiotherapy and nephrectomy. The J gene is TRBJ2-2, the V gene TRBV5-1; D is ambiguous. The CDR3 sequence is CASSLGNTGELFF. CDR3 coding DNA: TGCGCCAGCAGCTTGGGGAACACCGGGGAGCTGTTTTTT.